The 3 T cell receptor beta chains listed next were all sequenced from one sample in a study of CD8 T cells in ankylosing spondylitis. Each CDR3 protein gets one entry after TCRdb re-called the 5' RACE reads with MiXCR. The repertoire includes around 330,000 distinct CDR3 sequences, 11% of them detected once, and about 10% sits in the top ten. The sequencing sample was made of blood, either unsorted or a sorted T cell fraction (not recorded which). The receptors originated from a female donor with ankylosing spondylitis or in good health (not recorded which).

This chain joins TRBV5-1 and TRBJ2-6, with D perhaps assigned TRBD1 or TRBD2 (5 bases each). Between the trimmed V and J ends, which lost 0 bases and 5 bases, there was a span of 6 bases. Germline CDR1 and CDR2: SGHRS and YFSETQ. There are 14 residues in the CDR3. CDR3 loop: CASSLGDRANVLTF. DNA for the CDR3: TGCGCCAGCAGCTTGGGGGACCGGGCCAACGTCCTGACTTTC.

The sample holds many counts of this clonotype. J is TRBJ2-7 and V is TRBV20-1, with D possibly being TRBD2 (6 bases). V was trimmed by 2 bases and J by 1 base, leaving 21 bases between them. The CDR3 consists of 17 residues. The germline CDR1 and CDR2 sequences are DFQATT and SNEGSKA (reference sequence). The CDR3 sequence: CSARRASDPSKSYEQYF. CDR3 coding DNA: TGCAGTGCTAGAAGGGCTAGCGACCCCTCTAAGTCCTACGAGCAGTACTTC.

This clonotype was seen repeatedly, ten times or more. The chain links TRBV5-1 to TRBJ1-1, with a possible D match to TRBD1 (6 bases). The CDR3 is 13 amino acids. In germline, CDR1 is SGHRS, CDR2 YFSETQ. V lost 6 bases, J lost 3 bases, and 12 bases lay in between. In nucleotides, the CDR3 is TGCGCCAGCACTCGACAGGTCGACACTGAAGCTTTCTTT. Its protein is CASTRQVDTEAFF.